The rows below give T cell receptor beta chains drawn from one sample of a study of blood T cell repertoires in COVID-19. The protocol was immunoSEQ multiplex PCR, while the TCRdb copy is restricted to in-frame clones and leaves out a portion. The table records about 120,000 clones, approximately 74% of them present only once. The sample comprised peripheral blood. The source is a man aged 60-69 years with acute or convalescent COVID-19. CDR3s include the opening cysteine and the closing phenylalanine or tryptophan.

CDR3aa: CASSEVGSGRASGTQYF
v_gene: TRBV6-1
j_gene: TRBJ2-3

CDR3aa: CAWDRGQGSNQPQHF
v_gene: TRBV30
j_gene: TRBJ1-5

CDR3aa: CASSLGTADNEQFF
v_gene: TRBV7-9
j_gene: TRBJ2-1

CDR3aa: CASSLEWRGGREQYF
v_gene: TRBV5-6
j_gene: TRBJ2-7

CDR3aa: CASSETGGYYEQYF
v_gene: TRBV19
j_gene: TRBJ2-7

CDR3aa: CASSPQGGDSKIQYF
v_gene: TRBV19
j_gene: TRBJ2-7

CDR3aa: CASSPAARDSYYQPQHF
v_gene: TRBV27
j_gene: TRBJ1-5

CDR3aa: CATSDPAGGESGYTF
v_gene: TRBV24-1
j_gene: TRBJ1-2

CDR3aa: CATSRTTGPNYGYTF
v_gene: TRBV15
j_gene: TRBJ1-2

CDR3aa: CASSTGGLGTEAFF
v_gene: TRBV5-4
j_gene: TRBJ1-1

CDR3aa: CASSLGLAGAEQFF
v_gene: TRBV6-4
j_gene: TRBJ2-1

CDR3aa: CASSVYDRTGEQYF
v_gene: TRBV9
j_gene: TRBJ2-7

CDR3aa: CASSQETGFSYTF
v_gene: TRBV4-1
j_gene: TRBJ1-2

CDR3aa: CASSPEITAYEQYF
v_gene: TRBV11-3
j_gene: TRBJ2-7

CDR3aa: CASSRDRGKETQYF
v_gene: TRBV11-3
j_gene: TRBJ2-5

CDR3aa: CATSQTGNRYGYTF
v_gene: TRBV24-1
j_gene: TRBJ1-2

CDR3aa: CASSFTWDRGLIELFF
v_gene: TRBV27
j_gene: TRBJ2-2

CDR3aa: CASSKQSTGELFF
v_gene: TRBV14
j_gene: TRBJ2-2

CDR3aa: CASSPQYAYYEQYF
v_gene: TRBV11-2
j_gene: TRBJ2-7

CDR3aa: CASSLAVAASYNEQFF
v_gene: TRBV5-1
j_gene: TRBJ2-1

CDR3aa: CASRWGQGGSPLHF
v_gene: TRBV3-1/TRBV3-2
j_gene: TRBJ1-6

CDR3aa: CAWGRGQVNEKLFF
v_gene: TRBV30
j_gene: TRBJ1-4

CDR3aa: CATTARGLNEKLFF
v_gene: TRBV24-1
j_gene: TRBJ1-4

CDR3aa: CASSPPLLGGTEAFF
v_gene: TRBV9
j_gene: TRBJ1-1

CDR3aa: CAWSQGGGSSYNSPLHF
v_gene: TRBV30
j_gene: TRBJ1-6

CDR3aa: CASSSATSLETQYF
v_gene: TRBV28
j_gene: TRBJ2-5

CDR3aa: CASSEGTPPYEQYF
v_gene: TRBV6-4
j_gene: TRBJ2-7

CDR3aa: CASSLPGVEEKLFF
v_gene: TRBV11-1
j_gene: TRBJ1-4

CDR3aa: CASSLAGPGTEAFF
v_gene: TRBV28
j_gene: TRBJ1-1

CDR3aa: CASSLRGNANTGELFF
v_gene: TRBV7-3
j_gene: TRBJ2-2

CDR3aa: CASTMPPTGNTEAFF
v_gene: TRBV13
j_gene: TRBJ1-1

CDR3aa: CASMPSAGSPDNEQFF
v_gene: TRBV19
j_gene: TRBJ2-1

CDR3aa: CASSVVLAGGTDTQYF
v_gene: TRBV9
j_gene: TRBJ2-3

CDR3aa: CASSLTGTERGYTF
v_gene: TRBV27
j_gene: TRBJ1-2

CDR3aa: CASSYPQGKNTEAFF
v_gene: TRBV5-1
j_gene: TRBJ1-1

CDR3aa: CASSLQGLGPQHF
v_gene: TRBV12-3/TRBV12-4
j_gene: TRBJ1-5

CDR3aa: CASSLAGREDYGYTF
v_gene: TRBV7-9
j_gene: TRBJ1-2

CDR3aa: CASSGGGLNNEQFF
v_gene: TRBV5-1
j_gene: TRBJ2-1

CDR3aa: CAIRVNRGPYYGYTF
v_gene: TRBV10-3
j_gene: TRBJ1-2